The clone carrying this TCR beta chain was detected a few times. Its antigen remains unknown. Amplified TCR beta CDR3 regions derived from RNA transcripts. The study used the HTBI primer set for a first-round RT-PCR of the TCR CDR3. TCRdb passed the multiplex PCR reads through MiXCR, listing each CDR3 protein once. The sample consists of hundreds of thousands of distinct CDR3 sequences, about 19% of them appearing once. The data derive from a study of T cells in Graves' hyperthyroidism and ophthalmopathy. Study-wide findings and caveats: Most expanded thyroid clonotypes above 0.001 also appeared in blood. A model built on 13 V-J features separated ophthalmopathy from stable hyperthyroidism. Model output signaled ophthalmopathy a median 6.5 months ahead of onset.

Patients aged 18 to 65 had newly diagnosed hyperthyroidism that had lasted under 2 months. Per the germline V gene, CDR1 is LNHDA and CDR2 is SQIVND (reference sequence). The V end lost 5 bases, the J end lost 2 bases, and 12 bases lay between the germline ends. The CDR3 is 14 amino acids. Sequenced material: blood. The sequence was collected from a woman between 50 and 59 years old with Graves' hyperthyroidism that later progressed to Graves' ophthalmopathy. This chain connects TRBV19 to TRBJ2-5; maybe TRBD2 (5 bases). CDR3 loop: CASSWRYLQETQYF. Written as DNA, the CDR3 is TGTGCCAGTAGTTGGAGGTATCTACAAGAGACCCAGTACTTC.